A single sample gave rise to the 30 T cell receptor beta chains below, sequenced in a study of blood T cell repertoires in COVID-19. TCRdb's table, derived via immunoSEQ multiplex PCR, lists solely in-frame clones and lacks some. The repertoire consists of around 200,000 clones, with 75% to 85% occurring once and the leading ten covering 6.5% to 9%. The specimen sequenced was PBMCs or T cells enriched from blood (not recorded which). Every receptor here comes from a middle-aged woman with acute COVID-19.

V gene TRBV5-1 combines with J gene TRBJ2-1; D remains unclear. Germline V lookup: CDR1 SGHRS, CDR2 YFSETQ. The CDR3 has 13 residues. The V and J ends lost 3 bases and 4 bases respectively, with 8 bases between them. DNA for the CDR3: TGCGCCAGCAGCTCAGACATTTACAATGAGCAGTTCTTC. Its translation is CASSSDIYNEQFF.

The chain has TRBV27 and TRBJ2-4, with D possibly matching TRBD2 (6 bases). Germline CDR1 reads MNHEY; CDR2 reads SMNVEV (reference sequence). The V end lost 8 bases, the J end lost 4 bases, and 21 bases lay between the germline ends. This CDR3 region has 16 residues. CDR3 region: CASSSQSARGKNIQYF. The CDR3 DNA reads TGTGCCAGCTCCAGCCAGTCTGCCCGGGGGAAAAACATTCAGTACTTC.

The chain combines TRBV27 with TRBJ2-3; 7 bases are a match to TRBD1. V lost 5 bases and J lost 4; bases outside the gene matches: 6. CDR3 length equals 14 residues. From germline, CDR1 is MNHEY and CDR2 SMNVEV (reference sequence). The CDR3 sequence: CASSLRGPPDTQYF. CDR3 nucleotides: TGTGCCAGCAGTCTTAGGGGGCCCCCAGATACGCAGTATTTT.

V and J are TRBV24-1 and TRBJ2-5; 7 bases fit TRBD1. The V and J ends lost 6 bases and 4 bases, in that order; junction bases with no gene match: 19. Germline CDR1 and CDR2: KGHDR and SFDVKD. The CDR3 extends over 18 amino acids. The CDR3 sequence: CATSTRSRLQGKRETQYF. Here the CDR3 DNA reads TGTGCCACCAGTACCCGGTCCCGTCTACAGGGGAAAAGAGAGACCCAGTACTTC.

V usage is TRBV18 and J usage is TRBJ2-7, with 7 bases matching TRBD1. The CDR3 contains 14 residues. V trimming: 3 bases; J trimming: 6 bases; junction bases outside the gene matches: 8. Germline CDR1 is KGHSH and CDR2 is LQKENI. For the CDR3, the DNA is TGTGCCAGCTCACCCACGACAGGGCTCGGCGAGCAGTACTTC. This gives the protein CASSPTTGLGEQYF.

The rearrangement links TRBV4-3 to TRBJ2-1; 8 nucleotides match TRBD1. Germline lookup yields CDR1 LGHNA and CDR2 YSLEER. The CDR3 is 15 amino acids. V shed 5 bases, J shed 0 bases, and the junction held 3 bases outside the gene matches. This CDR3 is CASSFTGGSYNEQFF. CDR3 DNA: TGCGCCAGCAGCTTCACAGGGGGCTCCTACAATGAGCAGTTCTTC.

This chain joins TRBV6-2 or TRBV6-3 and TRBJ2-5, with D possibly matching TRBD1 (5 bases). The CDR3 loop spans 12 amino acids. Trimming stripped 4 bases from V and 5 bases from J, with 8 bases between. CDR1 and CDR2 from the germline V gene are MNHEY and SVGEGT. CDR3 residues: CASSFRDETQYF. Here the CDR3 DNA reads TGTGCCAGCAGTTTCAGGGATGAGACCCAGTACTTC.

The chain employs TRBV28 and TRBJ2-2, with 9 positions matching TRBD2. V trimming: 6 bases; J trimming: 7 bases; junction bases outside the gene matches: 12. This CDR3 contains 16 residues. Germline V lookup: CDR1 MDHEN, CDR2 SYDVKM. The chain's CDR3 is CASRGGSGGLVGELFF. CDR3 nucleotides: TGTGCCAGCAGGGGGGGCAGCGGGGGGCTCGTCGGGGAGCTGTTTTTT. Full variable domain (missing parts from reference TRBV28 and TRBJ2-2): DVKVTQSSRYLVKRTGEKVFLECVQDMDHENMFWYRQDPGLGLRLIYFSYDVKMKEKGDIPEGYSVSREKKERFSLILESASTNQTSMYLCASRGGSGGLVGELFFGEGSRLTVL.

The CDR3 reads CSVGVAGVRNTQYF. Written as DNA, the CDR3 is TGCAGCGTTGGCGTAGCGGGAGTTCGTAATACGCAGTATTTT. The V gene is TRBV29-1, the J gene TRBJ2-3; 9 bases align to TRBD2. Germline V gives CDR1 SQVTM, CDR2 ANQGSEA. The CDR3 has 14 residues. Trimming at V came to 4 bases and at J to 7 bases, leaving 9 bases not matched to a gene.

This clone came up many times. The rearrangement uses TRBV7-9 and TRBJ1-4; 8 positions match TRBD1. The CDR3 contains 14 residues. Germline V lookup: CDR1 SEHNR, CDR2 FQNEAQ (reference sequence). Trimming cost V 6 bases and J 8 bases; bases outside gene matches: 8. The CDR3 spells CASRTDRVSEKLFF. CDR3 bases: TGTGCCAGCAGAACGGACAGGGTTTCGGAAAAACTGTTTTTT. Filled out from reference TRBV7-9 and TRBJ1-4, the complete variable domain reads DTGVSQNPRHKITKRGQNVTFRCDPISEHNRLYWYRQTLGQGPEFLTYFQNEAQLEKSRLLSDRFSAERPKGSFSTLEIQRTEQGDSAMYLCASRTDRVSEKLFFGSGTQLSVL.

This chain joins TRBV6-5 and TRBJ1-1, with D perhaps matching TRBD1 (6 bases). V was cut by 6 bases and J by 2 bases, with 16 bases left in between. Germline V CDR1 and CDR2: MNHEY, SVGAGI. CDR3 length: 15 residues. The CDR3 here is CASRTYREGNTEAFF. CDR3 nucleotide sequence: TGTGCCAGCAGAACTTACAGGGAAGGAAACACTGAAGCTTTCTTT.

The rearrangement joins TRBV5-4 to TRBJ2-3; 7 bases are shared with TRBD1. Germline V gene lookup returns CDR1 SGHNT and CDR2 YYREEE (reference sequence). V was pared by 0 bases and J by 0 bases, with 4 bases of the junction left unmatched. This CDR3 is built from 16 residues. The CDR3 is CASSLAGTASTDTQYF. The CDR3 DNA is TGTGCCAGCAGCTTGGCCGGGACAGCCAGCACAGATACGCAGTATTTT.

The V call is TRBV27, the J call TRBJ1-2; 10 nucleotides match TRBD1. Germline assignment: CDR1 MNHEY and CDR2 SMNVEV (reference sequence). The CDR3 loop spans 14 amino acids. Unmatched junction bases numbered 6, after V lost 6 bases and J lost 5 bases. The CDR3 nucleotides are TGTGCCAGCAGACGACAGGGGGCAGAGTATGGCTACACCTTC. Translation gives CASRRQGAEYGYTF.

In DNA, the CDR3 is TGTGCCACCCCCGGACTAGGGAACACCGGGGAGCTGTTTTTT. Its protein product is CATPGLGNTGELFF. The gene calls are TRBV28 and TRBJ2-2; 7 nucleotides align to TRBD2. The CDR3 contains 14 residues. Trimming took 10 bases from V and 1 from J; bases not matched to a gene: 6. In germline, CDR1 is MDHEN, CDR2 SYDVKM.

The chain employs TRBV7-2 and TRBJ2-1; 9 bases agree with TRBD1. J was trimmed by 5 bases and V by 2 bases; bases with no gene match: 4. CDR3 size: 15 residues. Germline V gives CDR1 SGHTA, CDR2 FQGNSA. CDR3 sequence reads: CASSLMGQGHNEQFF. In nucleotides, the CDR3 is TGTGCCAGCAGCTTAATGGGACAGGGTCACAATGAGCAGTTCTTC.

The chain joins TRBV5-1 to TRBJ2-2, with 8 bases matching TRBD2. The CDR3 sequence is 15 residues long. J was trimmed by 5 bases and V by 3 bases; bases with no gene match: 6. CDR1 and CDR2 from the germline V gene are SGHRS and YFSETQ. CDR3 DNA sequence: TGCGCCAGCAGCTCGACTAGCGTAGTTACCGGGGAGCTGTTTTTT. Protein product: CASSSTSVVTGELFF.

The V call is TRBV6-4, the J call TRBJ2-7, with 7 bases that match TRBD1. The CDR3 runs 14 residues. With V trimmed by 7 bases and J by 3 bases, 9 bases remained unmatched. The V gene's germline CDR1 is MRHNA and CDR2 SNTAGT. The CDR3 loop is CASKSGQTLYEQYF. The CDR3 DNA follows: TGTGCCAGCAAATCGGGACAGACCCTCTACGAGCAGTACTTC.

The DNA for the CDR3 is TGTGCCAGTAGTATAGGGACAGGGGGTCGTCAAGAGACCCAGTACTTC. Translation: CASSIGTGGRQETQYF. The rearrangement links TRBV19 to TRBJ2-5; 10 bases are shared with TRBD1. The J segment lost 2 bases and the V segment lost 1 base, leaving 4 bases of the junction unmatched. This CDR3 spans 16 amino acids. CDR1 and CDR2 (germline): LNHDA, SQIVND (reference sequence).

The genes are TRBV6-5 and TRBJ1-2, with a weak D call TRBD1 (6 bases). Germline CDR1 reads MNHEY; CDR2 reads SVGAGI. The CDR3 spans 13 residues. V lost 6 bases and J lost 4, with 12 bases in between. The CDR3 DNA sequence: TGTGCCAGCAGCCGGGACAACCTCTATGGCTACACCTTC. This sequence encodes CASSRDNLYGYTF.

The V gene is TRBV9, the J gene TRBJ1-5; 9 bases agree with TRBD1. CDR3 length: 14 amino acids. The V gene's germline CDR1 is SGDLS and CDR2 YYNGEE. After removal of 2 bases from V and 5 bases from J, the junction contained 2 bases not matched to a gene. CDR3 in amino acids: CASSVGDRDQPQHF. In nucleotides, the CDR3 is TGTGCCAGCAGCGTGGGGGACAGGGATCAGCCCCAGCATTTT.

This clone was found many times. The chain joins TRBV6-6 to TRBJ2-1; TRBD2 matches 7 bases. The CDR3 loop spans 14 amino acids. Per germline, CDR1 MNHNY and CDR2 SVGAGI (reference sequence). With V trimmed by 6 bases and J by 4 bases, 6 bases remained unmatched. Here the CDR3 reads CASRLAGDYNEQFF. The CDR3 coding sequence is TGTGCCAGCAGATTAGCGGGTGATTACAATGAGCAGTTCTTC.

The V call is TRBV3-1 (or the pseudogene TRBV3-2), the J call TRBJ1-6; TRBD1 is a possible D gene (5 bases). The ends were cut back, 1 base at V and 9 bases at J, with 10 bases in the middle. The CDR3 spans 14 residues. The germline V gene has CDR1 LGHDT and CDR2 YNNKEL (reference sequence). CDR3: CASSQGRGSSPLHF. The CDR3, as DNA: TGTGCCAGCAGCCAAGGACGGGGGAGTTCACCCCTCCACTTT.

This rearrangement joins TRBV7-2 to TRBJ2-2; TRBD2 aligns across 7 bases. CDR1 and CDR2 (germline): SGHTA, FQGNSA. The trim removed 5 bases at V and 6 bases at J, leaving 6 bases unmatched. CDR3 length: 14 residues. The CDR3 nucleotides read TGTGCCAGCAGCCCCCCGGCGGGAGCCGGGGAGCTGTTTTTT. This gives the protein CASSPPAGAGELFF. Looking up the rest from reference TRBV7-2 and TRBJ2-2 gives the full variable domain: GAGVSQSPSNKVTEKGKDVELRCDPISGHTALYWYRQSLGQGLEFLIYFQGNSAPDKSGLPSDRFSAERTGGSVSTLTIQRTQQEDSAVYLCASSPPAGAGELFFGEGSRLTVL.

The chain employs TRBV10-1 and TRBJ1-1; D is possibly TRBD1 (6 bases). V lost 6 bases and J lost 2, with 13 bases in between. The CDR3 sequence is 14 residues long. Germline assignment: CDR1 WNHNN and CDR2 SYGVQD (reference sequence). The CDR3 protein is CASSPLGGNTEAFF. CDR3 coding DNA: TGCGCCAGCAGCCCTTTAGGGGGAAACACTGAAGCTTTCTTT.

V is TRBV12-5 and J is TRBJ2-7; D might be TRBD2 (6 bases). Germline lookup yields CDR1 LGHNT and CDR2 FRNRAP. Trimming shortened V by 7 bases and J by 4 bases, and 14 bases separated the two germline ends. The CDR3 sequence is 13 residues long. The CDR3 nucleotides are TGTGCTAGTGCCCCCGGTGGGGGGTACGAGCAGTACTTC. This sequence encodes CASAPGGGYEQYF.

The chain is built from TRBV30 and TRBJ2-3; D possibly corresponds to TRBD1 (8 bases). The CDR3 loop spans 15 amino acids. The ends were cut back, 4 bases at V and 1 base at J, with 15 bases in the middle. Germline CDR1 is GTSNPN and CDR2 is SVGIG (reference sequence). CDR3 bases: TGTGCCTGGACCCATACAGGGGGGGGCACAGATACGCAGTATTTT. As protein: CAWTHTGGGTDTQYF.

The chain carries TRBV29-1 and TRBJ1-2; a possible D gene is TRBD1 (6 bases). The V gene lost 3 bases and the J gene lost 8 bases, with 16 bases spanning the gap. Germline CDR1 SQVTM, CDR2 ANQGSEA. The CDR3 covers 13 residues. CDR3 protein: CSVDGRGSYGYTF. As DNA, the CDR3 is TGCAGCGTTGACGGCAGGGGATCCTACGGCTACACCTTC.

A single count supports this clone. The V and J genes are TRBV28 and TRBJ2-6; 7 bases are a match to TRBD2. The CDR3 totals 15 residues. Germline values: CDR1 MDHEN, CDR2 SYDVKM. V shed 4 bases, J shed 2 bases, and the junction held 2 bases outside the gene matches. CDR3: CASSSGGTGANVLTF. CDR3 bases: TGTGCCAGCAGTTCGGGGGGTACTGGGGCCAACGTCCTGACTTTC.

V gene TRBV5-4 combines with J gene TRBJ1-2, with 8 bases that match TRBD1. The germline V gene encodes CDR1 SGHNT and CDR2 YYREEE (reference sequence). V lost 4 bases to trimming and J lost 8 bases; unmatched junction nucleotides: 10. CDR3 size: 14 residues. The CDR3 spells CASSTAGGAQGYTF. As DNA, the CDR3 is TGTGCCAGCAGCACAGCAGGGGGCGCTCAGGGCTACACCTTC.

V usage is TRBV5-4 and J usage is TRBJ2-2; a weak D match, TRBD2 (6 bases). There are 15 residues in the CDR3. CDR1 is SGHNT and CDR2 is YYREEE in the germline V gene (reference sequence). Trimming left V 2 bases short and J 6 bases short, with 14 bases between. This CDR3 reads CASSFMRDGAGELFF. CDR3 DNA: TGTGCCAGCAGCTTTATGCGGGATGGGGCCGGGGAGCTGTTTTTT.